This is a list of T cell receptor beta chains from one sample in a study of blood T cell repertoires in COVID-19. Clones were read by immunoSEQ multiplex PCR, and TCRdb kept only the in-frame ones, dropping some. The top ten clones hold over 5% of a sample with about 150,000 clones, roughly 80% of them seen once. Sequencing used PBMCs or T cells enriched from blood (not recorded which). The receptors here all came from a woman between 45 and 60 years old who had recovered from COVID-19. Each CDR3 is given with its conserved first and last residue. A D gene is named only where the DNA matches it firmly. Size tells how often a clone was seen (once, few, many) or the class of an expanded clone, and some rows leave it out.

d_call	v_call	j_call	clone_size	cdr3_aa	cdr3_nt
-	TRBV18	TRBJ2-7	-	CASSPTDVSYEQYF	TGTGCCAGCTCACCGACAGACGTCTCCTACGAGCAGTACTTC
-	TRBV3-1/TRBV3-2	TRBJ2-7	-	CASSQMQNYEQYF	TGTGCCAGCAGCCAAATGCAGAACTACGAGCAGTACTTC
-	TRBV15	TRBJ1-1	-	CATSRDQNTEAFF	TGTGCCACCAGCAGAGATCAGAACACTGAAGCTTTCTTT
-	TRBV5-1	TRBJ2-3	-	CASGLSPSSGANTQYF	TGCGCCAGCGGGCTTTCGCCATCCAGTGGGGCCAATACGCAGTATTTT
-	TRBV9	TRBJ2-3	-	CASSVRVIADTQYF	TGTGCCAGCAGCGTCAGGGTTATCGCAGATACGCAGTATTTT
-	TRBV2	TRBJ1-6	-	CASRALRTRGNSPLHF	TGTGCCAGCAGAGCTCTTCGCACCCGGGGGAATTCACCCCTCCACTTT
-	TRBV18	TRBJ1-6	once	CASSPWGPSYNSPLHF	TGTGCCAGCTCACCATGGGGGCCCTCCTATAATTCACCCCTCCACTTT
TRBD1	TRBV6-5	TRBJ1-1	-	CASSRPGQGHTEAFF	TGTGCCAGCAGTCGCCCGGGACAGGGACATACTGAAGCTTTCTTT
-	TRBV7-2	TRBJ2-1	few	CASSFLLQGNEQFF	TGTGCCAGCAGCTTCCTTTTACAGGGCAATGAGCAGTTCTTC
TRBD2	TRBV28	TRBJ2-5	-	CASSSLGGGDLYQETQYF	TGTGCCAGCAGTTCCCTCGGCGGGGGAGACCTATACCAAGAGACCCAGTACTTC
-	TRBV7-3	TRBJ1-6	-	CASSVGRLYNSPLHF	TGTGCCAGCAGCGTAGGGAGGCTTTATAATTCACCCCTCCACTTT
-	TRBV19	TRBJ2-2	few	CASSTSRGSGELFF	TGTGCCAGTAGTACCAGCAGGGGTTCCGGGGAGCTGTTTTTT
TRBD2	TRBV24-1	TRBJ2-2	few	CATSETSGGSNTGELFF	TGTGCCACCAGTGAGACTAGCGGGGGATCGAACACCGGGGAGCTGTTTTTT
-	TRBV28	TRBJ1-1	-	CASGREGRTEAFF	TGTGCCAGCGGACGGGAGGGTCGGACTGAAGCTTTCTTT
-	TRBV5-5	TRBJ1-3	-	CASSSYRENTIYF	TGTGCCAGCAGCTCCTACAGGGAAAACACCATATATTTT
TRBD2	TRBV5-4	TRBJ2-3	-	CASSRIAGGTDTQYF	TGTGCCAGCAGCCGTATAGCGGGGGGCACAGATACGCAGTATTTT
TRBD1	TRBV7-2	TRBJ1-2	-	CASSPEQGRYYGYTF	TGTGCCAGCAGCCCAGAACAGGGGCGCTACTATGGCTACACCTTC
-	TRBV4-1	TRBJ1-2	-	CASSQDRAGIYGYTF	TGCGCCAGCAGCCAAGATCGAGCAGGGATCTATGGCTACACCTTC
TRBD1	TRBV11-1	TRBJ1-1	-	CASSFGTGDTEAFF	TGTGCCAGCAGCTTCGGAACAGGGGACACTGAAGCTTTCTTT
TRBD2	TRBV29-1	TRBJ2-1	-	CSVAGTRFVDEQFF	TGCAGCGTGGCCGGGACTAGGTTTGTCGATGAGCAGTTCTTC